A single sample gave rise to the 21 T cell receptor beta chains below, sequenced in a study of OX40 agonist ivuxolimab in advanced cancers. Clones were read by immunoSEQ multiplex PCR, and TCRdb kept only the in-frame ones, dropping some. Counted here are approximately 76,000 clones, 65% to 90% occurring once; the ten biggest clones make up approximately 0.57%. The source material was CD4+ or CD8+ T cells sorted from blood, sampled in a trial of the OX40 agonist ivuxolimab. The receptors shown here come from an adult with an advanced solid tumor such as melanoma, head and neck, liver or kidney cancer.

This clone was recorded only once. The rearrangement joins TRBV30 to TRBJ1-2; possible D gene TRBD1, 5 bases. The CDR3 runs 18 residues. Germline V gene sequence: CDR1 GTSNPN, CDR2 SVGIG (reference sequence). Trimming stripped 0 bases from V and 0 bases from J, with 20 bases between. The CDR3 coding sequence is TGTGCCTGGAGTGTATGGCCCCGGACAAGGCCCTCTAACTATGGCTACACCTTC. It translates to CAWSVWPRTRPSNYGYTF.

The chain joins TRBV15 to TRBJ1-2, with a possible D match to TRBD1 (5 bases). Trimming cost V 0 bases and J 5 bases, with 10 bases left between them. The germline V gene has CDR1 LNHNV and CDR2 YYDKDF (reference sequence). This CDR3 has 14 amino acids. CDR3: CATSRDRGGYGYTF. In DNA, the CDR3 is TGTGCCACCAGCAGAGATCGGGGGGGGTATGGCTACACCTTC.

This rearrangement joins TRBV6-5 to TRBJ2-7; 10 bases fit TRBD1. From germline, CDR1 is MNHEY and CDR2 SVGAGI. V lost 2 bases, J lost 2 bases, and 3 bases stayed unmatched. The CDR3 length is 15 residues. The CDR3 bases are TGTGCCAGCAGTTACGGGACAGGGGACACCTACGAGCAGTACTTC. Translating gives CASSYGTGDTYEQYF.

CDR3 DNA sequence: TGTGCCAGCTCACCAGGGGTAAAGGAAGGGAACACTGAAGCTTTCTTT. Translating it yields CASSPGVKEGNTEAFF. This chain joins TRBV18 and TRBJ1-1; no definite D call. V shed 2 bases and J shed 1 base, with 14 bases lying between them. CDR1 and CDR2 from the germline V gene are KGHSH and LQKENI. This CDR3 is 16 amino acids long. The variable domain in full, completed from reference TRBV18 and TRBJ1-1, reads NAGVMQNPRHLVRRRGQEARLRCSPMKGHSHVYWYRQLPEEGLKFMVYLQKENIIDESGMPKERFSAEFPKEGPSILRIQQVVRGDSAAYFCASSPGVKEGNTEAFFGQGTRLTVV.

The chain is built from TRBV7-8 and TRBJ2-1; 8 bases fit TRBD1. With V trimmed by 8 bases and J by 7 bases, 10 bases remained unmatched. Germline V gene data show CDR1 as SGHVS and CDR2 as FQNEAQ. CDR3 length: 14 residues. CDR3 nucleotide sequence: TGTGCCAGCGTCGCAGGGGGCCTGGGGAATGAGCAGTTCTTC. It encodes CASVAGGLGNEQFF.

The chain recombines TRBV6-6 with TRBJ1-4, with TRBD1 matching 10 bases. The germline CDR1 and CDR2 sequences are MNHNY and SVGAGI (reference sequence). The CDR3 consists of 14 residues. With 5 bases clipped from V and 8 bases from J, the junction kept 5 bases outside the gene matches. CDR3 in amino acids: CASSRQGAREKLFF. As DNA, the CDR3 is TGTGCCAGCAGTCGACAGGGGGCCCGAGAAAAACTGTTTTTT.

The rearrangement links TRBV18 to TRBJ1-5; a possible D gene is TRBD1 (5 bases). V was trimmed by 6 bases and J by 5 bases, leaving 11 bases between them. Per the germline V gene, CDR1 is KGHSH and CDR2 is LQKENI. The length of the CDR3 is 13 residues. The CDR3 here is CASSPVGDQPQHF. DNA for the CDR3: TGTGCCAGCTCTCCCGTAGGGGATCAGCCCCAGCATTTT.

This clone has just a few counts. The J gene is TRBJ1-1, the V gene TRBV7-9; D gene unclear. Between the trimmed V and J ends, which lost 0 bases and 2 bases, there was a span of 13 bases. The CDR3 spans 16 residues. CDR1 is SEHNR and CDR2 is FQNEAQ in the germline V gene (reference sequence). The CDR3 loop reads CASSLASPGPNTEAFF. In DNA form, the CDR3 reads TGTGCCAGCAGCTTAGCGTCGCCAGGACCTAACACTGAAGCTTTCTTT.

The V and J genes are TRBV9 and TRBJ1-1; 10 bases align to TRBD1. V shed 0 bases, J shed 0 bases, and the junction held 2 bases outside the gene matches. Germline V gene lookup returns CDR1 SGDLS and CDR2 YYNGEE. The CDR3 spans 16 residues. This CDR3 is CASSVAGQGVNTEAFF. In DNA form, the CDR3 reads TGTGCCAGCAGCGTAGCCGGACAGGGGGTGAACACTGAAGCTTTCTTT.

The gene calls are TRBV28 and TRBJ1-2; D unclear. The germline V and J ends were trimmed by 7 bases and 8 bases, with 11 bases remaining between them. The CDR3 totals 11 residues. Germline values: CDR1 MDHEN, CDR2 SYDVKM. Here the CDR3 reads CASNSGWGYTF. Written as DNA, the CDR3 is TGTGCCAGCAATTCGGGTTGGGGCTACACCTTC.

This clone has only one observation. V is TRBV4-2 and J is TRBJ2-3, with no clear D. Germline V gives CDR1 LGHNA, CDR2 YNFKEQ. The length of the CDR3 is 15 residues. Trimming took 0 bases from V and 5 from J, leaving 12 bases between them. The CDR3 DNA reads TGTGCCAGCAGCCAAGATAGCCTCGGCCTAGATACGCAGTATTTT. Protein: CASSQDSLGLDTQYF.

CDR3 coding DNA: TGTGCCAGCAGTTACAGGGTTGGGGGTGAAGCTTTCTTT. Translating gives CASSYRVGGEAFF. The rearrangement uses TRBV6-6 and TRBJ1-1; a possible D gene is TRBD1 (5 bases). The length of the CDR3 is 13 residues. CDR1 is MNHNY and CDR2 is SVGAGI in the germline V gene (reference sequence). V was cut by 2 bases and J by 7 bases, with 11 bases left in between.

The genes are TRBV7-2 and TRBJ2-3, with no clear D. The CDR3 totals 12 residues. CDR1 and CDR2 (germline): SGHTA, FQGNSA. V was clipped by 4 bases and J by 6 bases, with 8 bases between them. CDR3: CASSSWLDTQYF. DNA of the CDR3: TGTGCCAGCAGCTCGTGGTTGGATACGCAGTATTTT.

V usage is TRBV7-2 and J usage is TRBJ2-3, with TRBD2 matching 9 bases. Germline V gene lookup returns CDR1 SGHTA and CDR2 FQGNSA. The CDR3 sequence is 15 residues long. V dropped 1 base and J dropped 4; count of bases not matched to a gene: 3. Written as DNA, the CDR3 is TGTGCCAGCAGCTTAGTAGCGGGGGATTCAGATACGCAGTATTTT. Protein sequence: CASSLVAGDSDTQYF.

CDR3 nucleotides: TGTGCCAGCAGCCGCGACAGGGTGATGAACACTGAAGCTTTCTTT. Translating it yields CASSRDRVMNTEAFF. The chain joins TRBV7-9 to TRBJ1-1; 7 nucleotides line up with TRBD1. Per germline, CDR1 SEHNR and CDR2 FQNEAQ (reference sequence). The CDR3 loop spans 15 amino acids. J was trimmed by 0 bases and V by 5 bases; bases with no gene match: 6.

This chain uses TRBV7-2 with TRBJ2-7; a possible D gene is TRBD1 (6 bases). The CDR3 length is 17 residues. V lost 1 base to trimming and J lost 3 bases, with 19 bases between them. Germline V CDR1 and CDR2: SGHTA, FQGNSA. The CDR3 spells CASSLVFGAGDLYEQYF. For the CDR3, the DNA is TGTGCCAGCAGCTTAGTCTTCGGGGCAGGGGACCTCTACGAGCAGTACTTC.

The chain uses TRBV6-5 and TRBJ2-7, with 7 bases matching TRBD1. The V gene end was trimmed by 7 bases and the J gene end by 2 bases; junction bases not matched to a gene: 11. The CDR3 covers 15 residues. The germline V gene encodes CDR1 MNHEY and CDR2 SVGAGI. Written as DNA, the CDR3 is TGTGCCAGCACCCCTTCCGGGACAGTAACCTACGAGCAGTACTTC. It codes for CASTPSGTVTYEQYF.

The gene calls are TRBV19 and TRBJ1-2, with a possible D match to TRBD1 (5 bases). CDR1 LNHDA and CDR2 SQIVND come from the germline V gene (reference sequence). The V gene lost 0 bases and the J gene lost 5 bases, with 16 bases spanning the gap. CDR3 size: 16 residues. Written as DNA, the CDR3 is TGTGCCAGTAGTATAGATCTTAAGGGGACGAGTTATGGCTACACCTTC. Amino acid sequence: CASSIDLKGTSYGYTF.

The V and J genes are TRBV9 and TRBJ2-2; a possible D gene is TRBD2 (7 bases). The length of the CDR3 is 17 residues. Germline assignment: CDR1 SGDLS and CDR2 YYNGEE. V shed 3 bases and J shed 6 bases, with 21 bases lying between them. The CDR3 region is CASSAGLGVYRAGELFF. The CDR3 coding sequence is TGTGCCAGCAGCGCCGGACTAGGTGTATACAGGGCCGGGGAGCTGTTTTTT. The full variable domain, completed using reference TRBV9 and TRBJ2-2, is DSGVTQTPKHLITATGQRVTLRCSPRSGDLSVYWYQQSLDQGLQFLIQYYNGEERAKGNILERFSAQQFPDLHSELNLSSLELGDSALYFCASSAGLGVYRAGELFFGEGSRLTVL.

This chain uses TRBV6-6 with TRBJ1-5; no clear D gene. CDR1 is MNHNY, CDR2 SVGAGI, per germline (reference sequence). V lost 8 bases to trimming and J lost 4 bases, with 12 bases between them. The CDR3 runs 13 residues. CDR3 coding DNA: TGTGCCAGCCGACGGTCAGTTAATCAGCCCCAGCATTTT. It yields the protein CASRRSVNQPQHF.

This rearrangement joins TRBV9 to TRBJ1-6; D unclear. V dropped 0 bases and J dropped 8 bases, with 12 bases sitting between them. Germline CDR1 and CDR2: SGDLS and YYNGEE. The CDR3 is made up of 15 amino acids. CDR3 loop: CASSVGALNHSPLHF. The CDR3 DNA is TGTGCCAGCAGCGTAGGAGCCCTGAACCATTCACCCCTCCACTTT.